This TCR beta chain was sequenced for a study of HIV-infected patients and healthy controls. Findings and limits, study-wide: Healthy controls carried many MAIT alpha-chain CDR3s, while HIV+ repertoires had few.

With respect to this clonotype: Its antigen remains unknown.

Alpha and beta constant-region primers primed reverse transcription of around 500 ng RNA. Separate chain-specific third strand synthesis with multiplexing indices produced the alpha and beta libraries. Each CDR3 protein gets one entry after TCRdb re-called the 5' RACE reads with MiXCR. The sample consists of roughly 9,800 distinct CDR3 sequences, about 8.2% of them appearing once. No cell fractionation was done, so the repertoire covers all unsorted peripheral blood T cells. Losses at the gene ends were 1 base for V and 0 bases for J; bases not matched to a gene: 3. CDR3 length equals 16 residues. Germline CDR1 reads SGHTA; CDR2 reads FQGNSA.

V usage is TRBV7-2 and J usage is TRBJ2-1; 7 bases are a match to TRBD2. The clonotype originates from an adult in good health. Source material: blood. The CDR3: CASSLVGGSSYNEQFF. The CDR3 DNA reads TGTGCCAGCAGCTTAGTGGGGGGGAGCTCCTACAATGAGCAGTTCTTC.